This record looks at one T cell receptor beta chain sequence and its context. The CDR3 loop spans 15 amino acids. The V and J ends lost 5 bases and 5 bases, in that order; junction bases with no gene match: 7. CDR1 and CDR2 from the germline V gene are SGHAT and FQNNGV. Generated by immunoSEQ multiplex PCR, the TCRdb table keeps only in-frame clones and is missing some. The table shows over 55,000 clones, with approximately 94% occurring only once. This sample is part of a study of T cell changes during pregnancy in multiple sclerosis. The sample consisted of CD8+ T cells from peripheral blood mononuclear cells, taken in the third trimester of pregnancy. The sequence was obtained from a female donor with multiple sclerosis, enrolled in a pregnancy study. The rearrangement uses TRBV11-2 and TRBJ2-1, with 9 bases identical to TRBD2. CDR3 sequence (DNA): TGTGCCAGCAGCACCTGGGCTAGCGGGAACAATGAGCAGTTCTTC. It specifies CASSTWASGNNEQFF.